One sample yielded the 31 T cell receptor beta chains listed below, sequenced in a study of beta chain features in type 1 diabetes. The entirety of the isolated RNA underwent reverse transcription, so expressed TCRB transcripts were sequenced. This table comes from immunoSEQ multiplex PCR, and its TCRdb copy is limited to in-frame clones, with some not included. The top ten hold 2.3% of the sample, which has approximately 150,000 clones, approximately 9% seen once. The sample comprised central memory CD4+ T cells from blood. These receptors were obtained from a woman between 18 and 29 years old in good health.

This clone was seen a handful of times. V is TRBV30 and J is TRBJ2-2, with a tentative D call TRBD1 (6 bases). Germline-derived CDR1 and CDR2 are GTSNPN and SVGIG (reference sequence). The CDR3 is 13 amino acids. Trimming removed 5 bases at V and 2 bases at J, with 9 bases between. The chain's CDR3 is CAWGTTNTGELFF. CDR3 in DNA: TGTGCCTGGGGGACAACTAACACCGGGGAGCTGTTTTTT. The complete variable domain, with remaining parts taken from reference TRBV30 and TRBJ2-2, reads SQTIHQWPATLVQPVGSPLSLECTVEGTSNPNLYWYRQAAGRGLQLLFYSVGIGQISSEVPQNLSASRPQDRQFILSSKKLLLSDSGFYLCAWGTTNTGELFFGEGSRLTVL.

This clone has just a few counts. V gene TRBV9 combines with J gene TRBJ2-5; 9 nucleotides match TRBD2. The length of the CDR3 is 16 residues. Per germline, CDR1 SGDLS and CDR2 YYNGEE. J gave up 3 bases and V 1 base, and 7 bases lay outside the gene matches. The DNA of the CDR3 is TGTGCCAGCAGCGTAAATGAGCGGGGGGCCAAAGAGACCCAGTACTTC. This sequence encodes CASSVNERGAKETQYF.

The J gene is TRBJ2-1, the V gene TRBV5-1; 12 nucleotides align to TRBD2. This CDR3 has 17 amino acids. J lost 7 bases, V lost 4 bases, and 12 bases had no gene match. Germline V lookup: CDR1 SGHRS, CDR2 YFSETQ. CDR3 residues: CASSTGLAGQNWNEQFF. In DNA, the CDR3 is TGCGCCAGCAGCACCGGACTAGCGGGACAGAACTGGAATGAGCAGTTCTTC.

V gene TRBV30 combines with J gene TRBJ1-2; possible D gene TRBD1, 5 bases. Germline V lookup: CDR1 GTSNPN, CDR2 SVGIG (reference sequence). CDR3 size: 12 residues. V lost 5 bases to trimming and J lost 4 bases, with 11 bases between them. The CDR3 DNA sequence: TGTGCCTGGTTCGCCGACAGCTATGGCTACACCTTC. It is translated as CAWFADSYGYTF.

This chain uses TRBV5-1 with TRBJ2-7; possible D gene TRBD1, 5 bases. Germline CDR1 SGHRS, CDR2 YFSETQ. The length of the CDR3 is 13 residues. V was cut by 4 bases and J by 4 bases, with 12 bases left in between. The CDR3 spells CASSVTVEYEQYF. CDR3 nucleotide sequence: TGCGCCAGCAGCGTGACAGTGGAGTACGAGCAGTACTTC.

There are a few counts of this clone. The chain combines TRBV2 with TRBJ1-1, with D maybe TRBD1 (5 bases). V lost 8 bases and J 7 bases, leaving 20 bases between the germline ends. The CDR3 has 14 amino acids. CDR1 and CDR2 (germline): SNHLY, FYNNEI. As DNA, the CDR3 is TGTGCCAGCTTCGACGCGGGGGGGGGAGATGAAGCTTTCTTT. It specifies CASFDAGGGDEAFF.

Ten or more counts support this clone. The rearrangement joins TRBV18 to TRBJ1-6; D gene uncertain. CDR3 length: 15 residues. CDR1 and CDR2 from the germline V gene are KGHSH and LQKENI. The V end lost 3 bases, the J end lost 10 bases, and 16 bases lay between the germline ends. The CDR3 coding sequence is TGTGCCAGCTCACCGGAGGCCGCCGGCGGGTCACCCCTCCACTTT. As protein: CASSPEAAGGSPLHF.

Many counts were recorded for this clone. The chain uses TRBV2 and TRBJ1-6, with 7 bases matching TRBD1. Germline trimming cut 6 bases from V and 9 bases from J; bases unmatched to any gene: 2. The CDR3 is made up of 12 amino acids. CDR1 and CDR2 from the germline V gene are SNHLY and FYNNEI. This CDR3 reads CASRPGGSPLHF. The DNA for the CDR3 is TGTGCCAGCAGGCCAGGGGGTTCACCCCTCCACTTT.

The V and J genes are TRBV15 and TRBJ1-6; D perhaps matches TRBD1 (5 bases). The CDR3 runs to 18 residues. Trimming removed 0 bases at V and 0 bases at J, with 12 bases between. Germline loops: CDR1 LNHNV, CDR2 YYDKDF (reference sequence). The CDR3 DNA is TGTGCCACCAGCAGAGATATGGGGGGAATCTCCTATAATTCACCCCTCCACTTT. Translation: CATSRDMGGISYNSPLHF.

The rearrangement joins TRBV6-5 to TRBJ2-3; TRBD1 agrees at 9 bases. Trimming removed 6 bases from V and 1 base from J; junction bases left unmatched: 2. The CDR3 is 14 amino acids. The germline CDR1 and CDR2 sequences are MNHEY and SVGAGI. CDR3 sequence reads: CASRTGGGTDTQYF. The CDR3 coding sequence is TGTGCCAGCAGAACAGGGGGCGGCACAGATACGCAGTATTTT.

The CDR3, as DNA: TGTGCCAGCAGCTTAGCGTCTAGCGGAGCCTACAATGAGCAGTTCTTC. Translation: CASSLASSGAYNEQFF. The rearrangement joins TRBV7-8 to TRBJ2-1; 7 bases agree with TRBD2. V was pared by 0 bases and J by 2 bases, with 4 bases of the junction left unmatched. Per the germline V gene, CDR1 is SGHVS and CDR2 is FQNEAQ. This CDR3 contains 16 residues.

The J gene is TRBJ1-1, the V gene TRBV7-9, with 8 bases fitting TRBD1. V trimming: 3 bases; J trimming: 6 bases; junction bases outside the gene matches: 6. The CDR3 is 14 residues long. Germline CDR1 and CDR2: SEHNR and FQNEAQ (reference sequence). In DNA form, the CDR3 reads TGTGCCAGCAGCTTCGACAGGGGCGTCGCTGAAGCTTTCTTT. Residues: CASSFDRGVAEAFF.

In this sample, this clone turned up a few times. The gene calls are TRBV5-4 and TRBJ1-2; D may be TRBD1 (6 bases). The germline CDR1 and CDR2 sequences are SGHNT and YYREEE (reference sequence). Trimming removed 5 bases at V and 0 bases at J, with 11 bases between. The CDR3 totals 14 residues. The CDR3 protein is CASRQGGPNYGYTF. The CDR3 DNA follows: TGTGCCAGCAGACAGGGTGGCCCTAACTATGGCTACACCTTC.

This clone was seen more than once but under ten times. V is TRBV5-1 and J is TRBJ1-5, with a possible D match to TRBD1 (5 bases). V shed 3 bases and J shed 0 bases, with 10 bases lying between them. The CDR3 extends over 15 amino acids. The germline V gene has CDR1 SGHRS and CDR2 YFSETQ. The DNA of the CDR3 is TGCGCCAGCAGCTACGACAGTTATAGCAATCAGCCCCAGCATTTT. Amino acid sequence: CASSYDSYSNQPQHF.

J is TRBJ1-2 and V is TRBV4-2; TRBD1 matches at 9 bases. Trimming cost V 1 base and J 7 bases; bases outside gene matches: 4. In germline, CDR1 is LGHNA, CDR2 YNFKEQ. This CDR3 has 14 residues. The CDR3 sequence is CASSQGGTGFGYTF. CDR3 bases: TGTGCCAGCAGCCAAGGAGGGACAGGGTTTGGCTACACCTTC.

With respect to this clone: This CDR3 is also generated by other DNA sequences in the sample. V is TRBV18 and J is TRBJ1-1, with 7 bases that match TRBD1. CDR1 and CDR2 from the germline V gene are KGHSH and LQKENI. V was clipped by 2 bases and J by 1 base; unmatched bases: 1. This CDR3 has 14 residues. CDR3 in amino acids: CASSPAGGNTEAFF. The CDR3, as DNA: TGTGCCAGCTCACCAGCAGGGGGGAACACTGAAGCTTTCTTT.

Remarks on this clone: A read error may account for a junction end that differs from germline. The chain is built from TRBV7-3 and TRBJ2-7; no clear D. This CDR3 comprises 15 residues. Germline values: CDR1 SGHTA, CDR2 FQGTGA. CDR3 sequence (DNA): TGCGCCAGCAGCCAGAATGGGCAAACGATCTACGAGCAGTACTTC. Amino acids: CASSQNGQTIYEQYF.

This clone came up a few times. The chain couples TRBV7-6 to TRBJ2-5; TRBD2 aligns across 9 bases. Trimming cost V 2 bases and J 7 bases; bases outside gene matches: 8. CDR1 and CDR2 from the germline V gene are SGHVS and FNYEAQ. This CDR3 region has 15 residues. The CDR3 nucleotides are TGTGCCAGCAGCTTATTCTCTAGCGGGGAGGGGACCCAGTACTTC. Amino acid sequence: CASSLFSSGEGTQYF. Full variable domain (rest looked up from reference TRBV7-6 and TRBJ2-5): GAGVSQSPRYKVTKRGQDVALRCDPISGHVSLYWYRQALGQGPEFLTYFNYEAQQDKSGLPNDRFSAERPEGSISTLTIQRTEQRDSAMYRCASSLFSSGEGTQYFGPGTRLLVL.

This clone appeared a few times. The gene calls are TRBV2 and TRBJ2-4, with 7 bases lining up with TRBD1. V trimming: 7 bases; J trimming: 7 bases; junction bases outside the gene matches: 7. Germline loops: CDR1 SNHLY, CDR2 FYNNEI. The CDR3 length is 13 residues. CDR3 amino acids: CASNKGASNIQYF. The CDR3 nucleotides read TGTGCCAGCAATAAGGGGGCGAGTAACATTCAGTACTTC.

The sample holds a few counts of this clone. The chain carries TRBV6-5 and TRBJ1-5; D gene ambiguous. V was trimmed by 5 bases and J by 2 bases, leaving 4 bases between them. This CDR3 region has 12 residues. Germline V CDR1 and CDR2: MNHEY, SVGAGI. The CDR3, as DNA: TGTGCCAGCAGTCAGGGCAATCAGCCCCAGCATTTT. It translates to CASSQGNQPQHF.

This clone was counted between two and nine times. J is TRBJ2-7 and V is TRBV5-1, with 7 bases that match TRBD2. CDR1 is SGHRS and CDR2 is YFSETQ in the germline V gene. The ends lost 4 bases at V and 7 bases at J; junction bases unmatched: 11. This CDR3 has 14 residues. CDR3 nucleotide sequence: TGCGCCAGCAGCGTGGCTAGCGGACTATTGGAGCAGTACTTC. It encodes CASSVASGLLEQYF.

The rearrangement uses TRBV11-3 and TRBJ2-5; D perhaps matches TRBD1 (5 bases). V lost 5 bases, J lost 5 bases, and 12 bases lay in between. CDR1 and CDR2 (germline): SGHNT, YENEEA. The CDR3 loop spans 13 amino acids. The CDR3 DNA reads as TGTGCCAGCAGCGCAGGGTTTGGGGAGACCCAGTACTTC. Translating it yields CASSAGFGETQYF.

The genes are TRBV5-1 and TRBJ2-4; tentative D call: TRBD2 (6 bases). Germline CDR1 and CDR2: SGHRS and YFSETQ. V was shortened by 1 base and J by 2 bases, with 13 bases between the two germline ends. The CDR3 runs 16 residues. The CDR3 spells CASSLWGDVTKNIQYF. DNA of the CDR3: TGCGCCAGCAGCTTGTGGGGGGATGTGACCAAAAACATTCAGTACTTC.

The chain combines TRBV9 with TRBJ2-2, with D maybe TRBD2 (5 bases). CDR1 is SGDLS and CDR2 is YYNGEE in the germline V gene. Deletions cut 0 bases from V and 0 bases from J, with 9 bases between. The CDR3 consists of 16 residues. The CDR3 sequence is CASSVAGGPNTGELFF. In nucleotides, the CDR3 is TGTGCCAGCAGCGTAGCAGGCGGGCCGAACACCGGGGAGCTGTTTTTT.

V is TRBV30 and J is TRBJ1-2; 10 bases match TRBD1. This CDR3 region has 13 residues. Germline trimming cut 2 bases from V and 7 bases from J; bases unmatched to any gene: 4. Germline V gene data show CDR1 as GTSNPN and CDR2 as SVGIG (reference sequence). The CDR3 bases are TGTGCCTGGAGTATAGGGACAGGGGCTGGCTACACCTTC. Encoded protein: CAWSIGTGAGYTF.

The V call is TRBV5-4, the J call TRBJ2-5, with 9 bases fitting TRBD2. After removal of 4 bases from V and 5 bases from J, the junction contained 6 bases not matched to a gene. The CDR3 length is 14 residues. Looked up from germline, CDR1 is SGHNT and CDR2 is YYREEE (reference sequence). Here the CDR3 reads CASSMRGGLETQYF. DNA for the CDR3: TGTGCCAGCAGCATGCGGGGGGGCTTGGAGACCCAGTACTTC.

The chain has TRBV6-4 and TRBJ1-5; D uncertain. Trimming stripped 3 bases from V and 3 bases from J, with 6 bases between. The CDR3 is made up of 13 amino acids. Germline V gene sequence: CDR1 MRHNA, CDR2 SNTAGT. The CDR3: CASSEYVNQPQHF. CDR3 DNA sequence: TGTGCCAGCAGTGAGTATGTCAATCAGCCCCAGCATTTT.

This clone was counted between two and nine times. This chain links TRBV15 with TRBJ2-3; 7 bases align to TRBD2. Germline CDR1 LNHNV, CDR2 YYDKDF (reference sequence). After removal of 8 bases from V and 5 bases from J, the junction contained 4 bases not matched to a gene. This CDR3 is built from 12 residues. The CDR3 spells CATGEGVDTQYF. Written as DNA, the CDR3 is TGTGCCACCGGGGAGGGCGTAGATACGCAGTATTTT.

This clone came up a few times. The chain couples TRBV11-1 to TRBJ2-5, with 13 bases aligning to TRBD2. This CDR3 comprises 17 residues. The V gene end was trimmed by 4 bases and the J gene end by 0 bases; junction bases not matched to a gene: 5. From germline, CDR1 is SGHAT and CDR2 FQDESV (reference sequence). The CDR3 sequence: CASSSGLAGSHQETQYF. The CDR3 coding sequence is TGTGCCAGCAGCTCGGGACTAGCGGGGTCCCACCAAGAGACCCAGTACTTC.

In its sample, this clone was seen a few times. The chain combines TRBV7-3 with TRBJ2-1; TRBD2 aligns across 11 bases. Germline CDR1 reads SGHTA; CDR2 reads FQGTGA. The CDR3 has 15 amino acids. J gave up 3 bases and V 2 bases, and 0 bases lay outside the gene matches. CDR3 DNA sequence: TGTGCCAGCAGCTTAGGACTAGCGGGCTACAATGAGCAGTTCTTC. As protein: CASSLGLAGYNEQFF. The full variable domain, in which reference TRBV7-3 and TRBJ2-1 provide the parts outside the CDR3, is GAGVSQTPSNKVTEKGKYVELRCDPISGHTALYWYRQSLGQGPEFLIYFQGTGAADDSGLPNDRFFAVRPEGSVSTLKIQRTERGDSAVYLCASSLGLAGYNEQFFGPGTRLTVL.

This clone was seen a handful of times. At one end the junction does not follow the germline gene, possibly because of a read error. The V call is TRBV5-4, the J call TRBJ2-5, with 13 bases fitting TRBD2. The CDR3 sequence is 18 residues long. From germline, CDR1 is SGHNT and CDR2 YYREEE (reference sequence). The CDR3 DNA reads as TGTGCCAGCACCTTGTCTCTCGGACTAGCGGGAGCACAAGAGACCCAGTACTTC. Amino acids: CASTLSLGLAGAQETQYF. Drawing the rest from reference TRBV5-4 and TRBJ2-5, the complete variable domain is ETGVTQSPTHLIKTRGQQVTLRCSSQSGHNTVSWYQQALGQGPQFIFQYYREEENGRGNFPPRFSGLQFPNYSSELNVNALELDDSALYLCASTLSLGLAGAQETQYFGPGTRLLVL.